This T cell receptor (beta chain) was profiled in a study of blood T cells in healthy people across ages. Study-level information: Capturing about one barcoded beta molecule per two T cells was achieved by template switching.

The CDR3 loop spans 13 amino acids. Trimming pared 3 bases from V and 0 bases from J, leaving 6 bases between. Germline V CDR1 and CDR2: DFQATT, SNEGSKA (reference sequence). The authors ran a second PCR of 7 to 11 cycles using a sample-barcoded 5' primer and a J-beta primer mix. Each cDNA molecule received a tag from a template-switch adaptor that had 12 random nucleotides. Each CDR3 protein is one row after TCRdb ran MiXCR on the 5' RACE reads. The table includes under 700,000 distinct CDR3 sequences, about 25% detected once. This clonotype has only a few counts. These data were also filed under a second study, of T cells of mothers and their children.

Sequenced: blood. The chain employs TRBV20-1 and TRBJ2-4; D gene unclear. The source is a boy aged 5-17 years in good health. The CDR3 DNA reads TGCAGTGCTAGTATACTAGCCAAAAACATTCAGTACTTC. This sequence encodes CSASILAKNIQYF.